The 26 T cell receptor beta chains below were found in one sample sequenced in a study of Graves' ophthalmopathy and Graves' hyperthyroidism. TCR beta CDR3 regions were amplified from RNA transcripts. Second-round multiplex PCR followed a first-round RT-PCR using HTBI primers. Each CDR3 protein gets one entry after TCRdb re-called the multiplex PCR reads with MiXCR. The sample holds 1 million to 1.3 million distinct CDR3 sequences; about 35% are singletons and the top ten take 11%. The sample consisted of peripheral blood or thyroid tissue (not recorded which). The receptors come from an adult man with Graves' hyperthyroidism.

This chain joins TRBV29-1 and TRBJ2-7, with TRBD1 matching 9 bases. The CDR3 runs 11 residues. V lost 8 bases to trimming and J lost 5 bases; unmatched junction nucleotides: 4. Germline CDR1 SQVTM, CDR2 ANQGSEA. CDR3 coding DNA: TGCAGCTCCCGGACAGGGGACGAGCAGTACTTC. Translation: CSSRTGDEQYF.

A few counts support this clonotype. The chain joins TRBV20-1 to TRBJ2-7; D perhaps matches TRBD1 (6 bases). The germline V gene encodes CDR1 DFQATT and CDR2 SNEGSKA (reference sequence). CDR3 length: 14 residues. Trimming stripped 0 bases from V and 3 bases from J, with 12 bases between. CDR3 DNA sequence: TGCAGTGCTAGAGAGGGCAGGGGAGTCTACGAGCAGTACTTC. It is translated as CSAREGRGVYEQYF.

J is TRBJ1-5 and V is TRBV7-9; D gene uncertain. This CDR3 is built from 15 residues. Trimming left V 4 bases short and J 4 bases short, with 14 bases between. Germline V gene sequence: CDR1 SEHNR, CDR2 FQNEAQ (reference sequence). The CDR3 nucleotides are TGTGCCAGCAGCTCAGAGGGTTTAGGGAATCAGCCCCAGCATTTT. As protein: CASSSEGLGNQPQHF.

Turning to this clonotype: A much larger clone differs by one base, so this may be a read error. The chain is built from TRBV10-3 and TRBJ2-5; perhaps TRBD2 as D (5 bases). This CDR3 is 13 amino acids long. CDR1 and CDR2 from the germline V gene are ENHRY and SYGVKD. CDR3 sequence: CPISLTGVETQYF. The CDR3 nucleotides are TGTCCCATCAGTTTAACCGGGGTGGAGACCCAGTACTTC.

At least ten counts were recorded for this clonotype. In DNA, the CDR3 is TGTGCCAGCAGCGAGCTAGCGGGGACCCAAGAGACCCAGTACTTC. Protein: CASSELAGTQETQYF. This chain connects TRBV5-6 to TRBJ2-5, with 9 bases identical to TRBD2. Germline V lookup: CDR1 SGHDT, CDR2 YYEEEE. V dropped 4 bases and J dropped 1; count of bases not matched to a gene: 5. The CDR3 length is 15 residues. Combining the CDR3 with reference TRBV5-6 and TRBJ2-5 gives the whole variable domain DAGVTQSPTHLIKTRGQQVTLRCSPKSGHDTVSWYQQALGQGPQFIFQYYEEEERQRGNFPDRFSGHQFPNYSSELNVNALLLGDSALYLCASSELAGTQETQYFGPGTRLLVL.

This clonotype occurred a few times. The rearrangement uses TRBV3-1 and TRBJ1-5; TRBD1 matches 7 bases. V was pared by 4 bases and J by 2 bases, with 5 bases of the junction left unmatched. Germline values: CDR1 LGHDT, CDR2 YNNKEL (reference sequence). The CDR3 covers 15 residues. The CDR3 DNA follows: TGTGCCAGCAGCCCATCTACAGGGGGCAATCAGCCCCAGCATTTT. The encoded protein is CASSPSTGGNQPQHF.

As for this clonotype: The junction and the germline gene differ at one end; a read error may be behind it. This rearrangement joins TRBV2 to TRBJ1-5; 8 bases line up with TRBD1. The CDR3 covers 16 residues. CDR1 SNHLY and CDR2 FYNNEI come from the germline V gene. The CDR3 is CACSATDRAGNQPQHF. The CDR3 nucleotides read TGTGCCTGCAGTGCAACGGACAGGGCTGGCAATCAGCCCCAGCATTTT.

This clonotype was detected only a few times. The V call is TRBV5-1, the J call TRBJ2-7; D may correspond to TRBD1 or TRBD2 (6 bases each). Germline-derived CDR1 and CDR2 are SGHRS and YFSETQ. This CDR3 has 16 residues. Deletions cut 4 bases from V and 5 bases from J, with 22 bases between. The CDR3 loop is CASSPAWGRPGDEQYF. As DNA, the CDR3 is TGCGCCAGCAGCCCTGCTTGGGGGAGGCCAGGGGACGAGCAGTACTTC.

This clonotype was found many times. The chain joins TRBV7-8 to TRBJ2-5, with D perhaps matching TRBD2 (5 bases). With 6 bases removed from V and 5 bases from J, the gap between germline ends came to 13 bases. Germline values: CDR1 SGHVS, CDR2 FQNEAQ. The CDR3 runs 13 residues. CDR3 sequence: CASRSSYAETQYF. The CDR3 nucleotides are TGTGCCAGCAGGTCTAGCTATGCGGAGACCCAGTACTTC.

This clonotype was detected ten times or more. The rearrangement links TRBV10-3 to TRBJ1-6, with 7 bases that match TRBD1. This CDR3 spans 13 amino acids. Germline V gene data show CDR1 as ENHRY and CDR2 as SYGVKD. The V and J ends lost 10 bases and 7 bases, in that order; junction bases with no gene match: 7. The CDR3 protein is CATAETGNSPLHF. CDR3 DNA: TGTGCCACGGCCGAGACAGGGAATTCACCCCTCCACTTT.

This clonotype was counted at least ten times. This chain uses TRBV2 with TRBJ2-2; 7 nucleotides line up with TRBD1. Germline V lookup: CDR1 SNHLY, CDR2 FYNNEI. After removal of 8 bases from V and 3 bases from J, the junction contained 6 bases not matched to a gene. The CDR3 is made up of 14 amino acids. CDR3 coding DNA: TGTGCCAGCCAACGGGACAGAGACACCGGGGAGCTGTTTTTT. It translates to CASQRDRDTGELFF.

This clonotype was counted many times. The chain combines TRBV24-1 with TRBJ2-2; D is perhaps TRBD1 or TRBD2 (6 bases each). CDR1 is KGHDR and CDR2 is SFDVKD in the germline V gene. The CDR3 length is 20 residues. V gave up 2 bases and J gave up 2 bases, with 23 bases separating them. The CDR3 DNA is TGTGCCACCAGTGATTGGGGGGCCTCAACACACGATGAAAACACCGGGGAGCTGTTTTTT. It is translated as CATSDWGASTHDENTGELFF.

The table lists this clonotype with many counts. V usage is TRBV10-3 and J usage is TRBJ2-5; D gene unclear. Trimming removed 0 bases from V and 5 bases from J, with 7 bases in between. This CDR3 has 13 residues. Germline CDR1 and CDR2: ENHRY and SYGVKD. CDR3 nucleotide sequence: TGTGCCATCAGTGAGTCTGGGCGGGAGACCCAGTACTTC. Amino acid sequence: CAISESGRETQYF.

On this clonotype: A junction end diverges from the germline sequence, so it may reflect a read error. This chain links TRBV20-1 with TRBJ2-7; D is possibly TRBD1 (7 bases). The CDR3 has 18 residues. Germline V gene lookup returns CDR1 DFQATT and CDR2 SNEGSKA (reference sequence). CDR3 in amino acids: CSAGDEGAGSGLSYEQYF. CDR3 nucleotide sequence: TGCAGTGCTGGAGATGAGGGGGCTGGTAGCGGCTTGTCCTACGAGCAGTACTTC.

The sample holds many counts of this clonotype. The rearrangement joins TRBV3-1 to TRBJ2-2; 9 bases map to TRBD2. The CDR3 runs to 13 residues. Germline loops: CDR1 LGHDT, CDR2 YNNKEL (reference sequence). Germline trimming cut 4 bases from V and 10 bases from J; bases unmatched to any gene: 4. CDR3 loop: CASSRTSVKELFF. The CDR3 DNA is TGTGCCAGCAGCCGGACTAGCGTGAAGGAGCTGTTTTTT.

This rearrangement joins TRBV10-3 to TRBJ1-1; no clear D. Trimming left V 10 bases short and J 1 base short, with 13 bases between. The CDR3 loop spans 13 amino acids. Germline values: CDR1 ENHRY, CDR2 SYGVKD. In DNA, the CDR3 is TGTGCCAACAGCACCACATGGAACACTGAAGCTTTCTTT. Its translation: CANSTTWNTEAFF.

With respect to this clonotype: A much larger clone lies a single base off, so this may be a read error. The CDR3 protein is CASSADTIYF. CDR3 nucleotides: TGTGCCAGCAGCGCCGACACCATATATTTT. V usage is TRBV7-9 and J usage is TRBJ1-3; D call uncertain. CDR3 size: 10 residues. V was pared by 5 bases and J by 8 bases, with 4 bases between. The germline V gene has CDR1 SEHNR and CDR2 FQNEAQ (reference sequence).

To note about this clonotype: The conserved final phenylalanine or tryptophan is absent from the CDR3, which likely points to a read error. The DNA is left out, because the CDR3 cannot be placed on it with certainty; the CDR3 is given as TCRdb lists it. The gene calls are TRBV10-3 and TRBJ1-6; TRBD1, the table's D call, was not compared with the DNA. Termini included, the CDR3 measures 9 amino acids. Looked up from germline, CDR1 is ENHRY and CDR2 is SYGVKD. The CDR3 loop is CAISGGPTS.

This clonotype was counted many times. This chain links TRBV29-1 with TRBJ1-2; D gene ambiguous. Germline V gene lookup returns CDR1 SQVTM and CDR2 ANQGSEA. Trimming stripped 7 bases from V and 1 base from J, with 10 bases between. The CDR3 has 12 residues. Here the CDR3 reads CSGTYSNYGYTF. The CDR3 nucleotides read TGCAGCGGAACTTACAGTAACTATGGCTACACCTTC.

The table lists this clonotype with a count of one. This may come from a read error, since a much larger clone is one base off. The chain is built from TRBV7-9 and TRBJ2-7; D call uncertain. The CDR3 runs to 13 residues. V gave up 5 bases and J gave up 5 bases, with 13 bases separating them. CDR1 and CDR2 (germline): SEHNR, FQNEAQ (reference sequence). The CDR3 reads CASSRGTSDEQYF. In DNA, the CDR3 is TGTGCCAGCAGCCGAGGCACGTCGGACGAGCAGTACTTC.

This clonotype was recorded many times. This chain connects TRBV10-3 to TRBJ2-5; TRBD2 matches at 15 bases. The CDR3 is made up of 17 amino acids. V was pared by 10 bases and J by 2 bases, with 11 bases of the junction left unmatched. CDR1 is ENHRY and CDR2 is SYGVKD in the germline V gene. CDR3 nucleotide sequence: TGTGCCACGAAAAAGGGGACTAGCGGGGGGATACAAGAGACCCAGTACTTC. The encoded protein is CATKKGTSGGIQETQYF.

This sequence joins TRBV5-1 and TRBJ1-2; possibly TRBD1 for D (5 bases). The germline V gene has CDR1 SGHRS and CDR2 YFSETQ. The CDR3 totals 13 residues. The V gene lost 4 bases and the J gene lost 8 bases, with 15 bases spanning the gap. CDR3 nucleotides: TGCGCCAGCAGCACGGACGGGACGGGCGGCTACACCTTC. Amino acids: CASSTDGTGGYTF.

The V gene is TRBV7-9, the J gene TRBJ1-6; D not certain. The germline gives CDR1 SEHNR, CDR2 FQNEAQ (reference sequence). The V end lost 5 bases, the J end lost 8 bases, and 19 bases lay between the germline ends. The CDR3 is 16 amino acids. CDR3 nucleotide sequence: TGTGCCAGCAGCGCAATTTCCTACGAGCAGGATTCACCCCTCCACTTT. Protein: CASSAISYEQDSPLHF.

The V and J genes are TRBV20-1 and TRBJ2-5; D might be TRBD1 (6 bases). V gave up 5 bases and J gave up 5 bases, with 24 bases separating them. This CDR3 region has 16 residues. Per germline, CDR1 DFQATT and CDR2 SNEGSKA (reference sequence). CDR3 nucleotides: TGCAGTGCTGCGGGTGGCAGGGGAGTGGTGTGGGAGACCCAGTACTTC. It translates to CSAAGGRGVVWETQYF.

As regards this clonotype: One end of the junction does not line up with germline, which may come from a read error. CDR3 in DNA: TGTGCCAGCAGTTCCGTCCCGGCAGGGTTACACTCACCCCTCCACTTT. Its protein product is CASSSVPAGLHSPLHF. The rearrangement uses TRBV10-2 and TRBJ1-6; tentative D call: TRBD1 (5 bases). Per the germline V gene, CDR1 is WSHSY and CDR2 is SAAADI. The CDR3 covers 16 residues.

This clonotype occurred many times. This chain joins TRBV19 and TRBJ1-1; D is unresolved. This CDR3 has 12 residues. V gave up 9 bases and J gave up 4 bases, with 12 bases separating them. Germline-derived CDR1 and CDR2 are LNHDA and SQIVND (reference sequence). The CDR3 protein is CASSGRSTEAFF. The CDR3 DNA reads TGTGCCAGCTCAGGACGCAGCACTGAAGCTTTCTTT.